The T cell receptor (beta chain) described here comes from a study of graft-versus-host responses after intestinal transplantation. Study in general: Among the recipients, transplants were multivisceral, liver-intestinal, or isolated intestinal. Anti-thymocyte globulin induction preceded roughly 3 years of tacrolimus and steroid maintenance in all recipients. Findings of the study overall: Peak circulating GvH clone levels were associated with early post-transplant HvG declines. High graft-versus-host to host-versus-graft clonal ratios were found in allografts of patients who had graft-donor T cell macrochimerism.

Remarks on this clone: Its antigen is not identified.

Clones were read by immunoSEQ multiplex PCR, and TCRdb kept only the in-frame ones, dropping some. The table records approximately 63,000 clones, approximately 94% of them present only once. The sample was unstimulated CD4+ T cells sorted from spleen or lymph node cells, taken before transplant. This clonotype was sampled from a human donor who was the organ donor for an intestinal transplant.

CDR3 nucleotides: TGTGCCAGCAGCAAAGACGGGGGACACACTGAAGCTTTCTTT. Translation gives CASSKDGGHTEAFF. The chain employs TRBV21-1 and TRBJ1-1. TRBV21-1 represents a pseudogene. The CDR3 runs 14 residues.